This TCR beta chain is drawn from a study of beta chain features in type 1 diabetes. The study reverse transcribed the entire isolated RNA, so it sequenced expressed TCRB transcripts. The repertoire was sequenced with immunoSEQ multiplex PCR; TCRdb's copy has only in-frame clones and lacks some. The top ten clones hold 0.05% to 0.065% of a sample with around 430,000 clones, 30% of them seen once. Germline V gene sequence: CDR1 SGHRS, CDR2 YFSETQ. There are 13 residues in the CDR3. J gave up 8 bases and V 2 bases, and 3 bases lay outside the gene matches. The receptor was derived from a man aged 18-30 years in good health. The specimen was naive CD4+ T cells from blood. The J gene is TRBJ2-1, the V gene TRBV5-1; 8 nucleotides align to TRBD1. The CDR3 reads CASSLQTGDEQFF. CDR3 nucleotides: TGCGCCAGCAGCTTACAGACAGGGGATGAGCAGTTCTTC.